This TCR beta chain came from a study of blood T cell repertoires in COVID-19. The authors' processing: Counts of nucleated cells, estimated from reference gene primer amplification, were obtained. Some clones are missing from TCRdb's copy, which holds only in-frame ones; the method was immunoSEQ multiplex PCR. V and J calls and clone size are given by that table; D and trimming were obtained from the DNA. The sample lists 150,000 to 200,000 clones, 82% occurring once. The germline V gene has CDR1 SGHRS and CDR2 YFSETQ. V lost 4 bases and J lost 4; bases outside the gene matches: 6. The CDR3 loop spans 16 amino acids.

Sequenced sample: peripheral blood. V usage is TRBV5-1 and J usage is TRBJ2-2; 11 bases agree with TRBD2. This TCR was sampled from a woman in her 70s with acute or convalescent COVID-19. CDR3 sequence: CASSPALAGGTGELFF. Written as DNA, the CDR3 is TGCGCCAGCAGCCCCGCCCTAGCGGGGGGCACCGGGGAGCTGTTTTTT.